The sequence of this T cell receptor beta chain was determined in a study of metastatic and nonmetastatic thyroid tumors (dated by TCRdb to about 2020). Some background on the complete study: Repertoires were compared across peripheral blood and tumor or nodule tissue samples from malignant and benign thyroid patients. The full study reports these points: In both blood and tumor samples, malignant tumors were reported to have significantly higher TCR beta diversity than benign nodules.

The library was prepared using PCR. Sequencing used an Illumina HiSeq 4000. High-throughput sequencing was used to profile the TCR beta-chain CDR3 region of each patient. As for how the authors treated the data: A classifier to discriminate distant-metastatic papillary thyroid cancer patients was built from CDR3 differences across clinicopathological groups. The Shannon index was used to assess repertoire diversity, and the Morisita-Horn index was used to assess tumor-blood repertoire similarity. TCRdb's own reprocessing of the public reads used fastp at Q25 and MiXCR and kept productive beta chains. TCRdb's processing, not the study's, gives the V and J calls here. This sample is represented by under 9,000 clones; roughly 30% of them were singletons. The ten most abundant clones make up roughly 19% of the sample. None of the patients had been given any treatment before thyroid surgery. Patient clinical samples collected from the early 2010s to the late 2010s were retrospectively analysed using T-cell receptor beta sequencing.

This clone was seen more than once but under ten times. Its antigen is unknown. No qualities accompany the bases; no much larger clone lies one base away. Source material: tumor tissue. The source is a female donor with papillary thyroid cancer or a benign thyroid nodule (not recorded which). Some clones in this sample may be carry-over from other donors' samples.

CDR3 reads: CASSLVAGGRETQYF. The sequence in DNA is TGTGCCAGCAGCTTGGTGGCGGGGGGGAGGGAGACCCAGTACTTC. The chain is made from TRBV5-6 and TRBJ2-5; 9 bases in the middle match TRBD2. V loses 0 bases at its end and J loses 5 bases; junction bases beyond the gene matches: 5. The CDR3 holds 15 amino acids from the cysteine to the phenylalanine. Of the read, only the CDR3 DNA is kept; its 45 bases are in frame from base 1. CDR1 and CDR2, looked up from the germline V gene, are SGHDT and YYEEEE.